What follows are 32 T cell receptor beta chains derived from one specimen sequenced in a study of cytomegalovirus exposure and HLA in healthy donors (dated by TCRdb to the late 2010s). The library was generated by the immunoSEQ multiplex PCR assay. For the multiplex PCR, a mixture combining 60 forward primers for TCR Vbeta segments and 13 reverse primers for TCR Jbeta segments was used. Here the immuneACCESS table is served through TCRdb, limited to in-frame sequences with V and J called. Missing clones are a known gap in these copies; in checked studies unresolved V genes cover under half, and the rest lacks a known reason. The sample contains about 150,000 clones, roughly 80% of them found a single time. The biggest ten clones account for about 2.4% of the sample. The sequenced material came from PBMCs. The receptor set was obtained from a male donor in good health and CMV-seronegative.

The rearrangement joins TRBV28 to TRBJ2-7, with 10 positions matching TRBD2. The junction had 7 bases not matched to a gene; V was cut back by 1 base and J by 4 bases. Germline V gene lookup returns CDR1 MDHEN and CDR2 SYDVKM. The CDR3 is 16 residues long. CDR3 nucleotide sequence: TGTGCCAGCAGTTTATTTCCCAGCGGGGGGGTGTACGAGCAGTACTTC. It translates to CASSLFPSGGVYEQYF.

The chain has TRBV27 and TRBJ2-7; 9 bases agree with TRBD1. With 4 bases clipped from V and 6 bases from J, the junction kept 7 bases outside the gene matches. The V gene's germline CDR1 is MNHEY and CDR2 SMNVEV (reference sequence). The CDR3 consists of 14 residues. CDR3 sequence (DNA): TGTGCCAGCAGTTACGGACAGGGGCAGGGCGAGCAGTACTTC. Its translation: CASSYGQGQGEQYF.

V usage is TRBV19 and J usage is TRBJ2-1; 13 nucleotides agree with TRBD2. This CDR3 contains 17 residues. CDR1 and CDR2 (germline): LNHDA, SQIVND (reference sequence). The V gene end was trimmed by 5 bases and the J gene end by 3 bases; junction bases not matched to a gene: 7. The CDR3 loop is CASSRSLAGGRYNEQFF. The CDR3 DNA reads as TGTGCCAGTAGTCGATCACTAGCGGGAGGGCGCTACAATGAGCAGTTCTTC.

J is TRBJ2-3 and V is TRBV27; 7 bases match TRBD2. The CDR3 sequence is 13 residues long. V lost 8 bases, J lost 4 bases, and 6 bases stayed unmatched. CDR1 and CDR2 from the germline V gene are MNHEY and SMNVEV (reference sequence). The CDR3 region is CASWEGYADTQYF. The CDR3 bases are TGTGCCAGCTGGGAGGGATACGCAGATACGCAGTATTTT.

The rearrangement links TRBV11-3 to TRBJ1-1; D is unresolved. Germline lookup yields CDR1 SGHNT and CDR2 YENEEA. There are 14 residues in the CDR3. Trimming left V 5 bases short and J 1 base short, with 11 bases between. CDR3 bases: TGTGCCAGCAGCCACGCGGGGAGGAACACTGAAGCTTTCTTT. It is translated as CASSHAGRNTEAFF.

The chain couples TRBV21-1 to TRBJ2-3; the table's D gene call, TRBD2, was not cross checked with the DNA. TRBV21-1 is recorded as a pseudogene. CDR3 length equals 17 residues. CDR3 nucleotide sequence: TGTGCCAGCAGCAACCGGACTAGCGGGGAACGCACAGATACGCAGTATTTT. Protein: CASSNRTSGERTDTQYF.

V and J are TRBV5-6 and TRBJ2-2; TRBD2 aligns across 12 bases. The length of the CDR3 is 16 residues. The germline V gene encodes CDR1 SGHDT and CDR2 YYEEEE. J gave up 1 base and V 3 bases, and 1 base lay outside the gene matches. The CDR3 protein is CASSWGLAGNTGELFF. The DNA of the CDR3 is TGTGCCAGCAGCTGGGGACTAGCGGGGAACACCGGGGAGCTGTTTTTT.

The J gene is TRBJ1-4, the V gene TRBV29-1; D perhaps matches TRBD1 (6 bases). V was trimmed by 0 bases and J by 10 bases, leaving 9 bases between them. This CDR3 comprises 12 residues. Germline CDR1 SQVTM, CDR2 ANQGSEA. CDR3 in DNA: TGCAGCGTTGAAGACAGGGGAGCAAAACTGTTTTTT. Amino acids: CSVEDRGAKLFF.

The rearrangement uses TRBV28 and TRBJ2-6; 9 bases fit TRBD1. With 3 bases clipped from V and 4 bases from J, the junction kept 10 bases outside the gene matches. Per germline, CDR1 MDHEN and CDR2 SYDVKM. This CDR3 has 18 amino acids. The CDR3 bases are TGTGCCAGCAGTTTTTCGCGGGACAGGGTGACCGGGGCCAACGTCCTGACTTTC. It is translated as CASSFSRDRVTGANVLTF.

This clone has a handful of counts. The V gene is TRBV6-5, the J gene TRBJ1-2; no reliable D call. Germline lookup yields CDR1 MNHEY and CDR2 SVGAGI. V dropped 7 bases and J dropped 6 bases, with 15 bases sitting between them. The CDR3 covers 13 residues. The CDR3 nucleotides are TGTGCCAGCACCAGGACCGGGGAGGATGGCTACACCTTC. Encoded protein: CASTRTGEDGYTF.

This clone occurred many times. The CDR3 sequence is CASSLRDRGHPMDGYTF. CDR3 sequence (DNA): TGCGCCAGCAGCCTCCGGGACAGGGGGCACCCTATGGATGGCTACACCTTC. The chain employs TRBV5-1 and TRBJ1-2; 12 bases are a match to TRBD1. Germline assignment: CDR1 SGHRS and CDR2 YFSETQ. J gave up 6 bases and V 4 bases, and 13 bases lay outside the gene matches. This CDR3 is 17 amino acids long.

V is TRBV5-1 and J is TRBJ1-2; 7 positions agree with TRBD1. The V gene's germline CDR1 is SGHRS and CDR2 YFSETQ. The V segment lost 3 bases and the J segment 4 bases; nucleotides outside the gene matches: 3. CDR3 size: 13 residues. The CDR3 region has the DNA TGCGCCAGCAGCTCAGGACAGGTCTATGGCTACACCTTC. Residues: CASSSGQVYGYTF.

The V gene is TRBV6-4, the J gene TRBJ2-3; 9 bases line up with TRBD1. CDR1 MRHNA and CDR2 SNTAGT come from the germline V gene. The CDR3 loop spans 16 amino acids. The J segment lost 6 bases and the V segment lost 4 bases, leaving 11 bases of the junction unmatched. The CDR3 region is CASSATGGLGSDTQYF. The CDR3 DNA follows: TGTGCCAGCAGTGCCACAGGGGGCTTGGGGTCGGATACGCAGTATTTT.

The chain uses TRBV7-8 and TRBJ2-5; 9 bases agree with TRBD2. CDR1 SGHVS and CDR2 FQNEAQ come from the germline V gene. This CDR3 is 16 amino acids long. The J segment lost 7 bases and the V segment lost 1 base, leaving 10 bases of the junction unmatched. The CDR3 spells CASSLGLAAGLGTQYF. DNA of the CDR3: TGTGCCAGCAGCTTAGGACTAGCGGCCGGATTAGGGACCCAGTACTTC.

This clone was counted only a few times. DNA of the CDR3: TGCGCCAGCAGACAAGACAGGGGACTGAATTCACCCCTCCACTTT. This sequence encodes CASRQDRGLNSPLHF. The chain combines TRBV5-1 with TRBJ1-6; 8 bases fit TRBD1. The CDR3 consists of 15 residues. With V trimmed by 5 bases and J by 7 bases, 8 bases remained unmatched. CDR1 is SGHRS, CDR2 YFSETQ, per germline.

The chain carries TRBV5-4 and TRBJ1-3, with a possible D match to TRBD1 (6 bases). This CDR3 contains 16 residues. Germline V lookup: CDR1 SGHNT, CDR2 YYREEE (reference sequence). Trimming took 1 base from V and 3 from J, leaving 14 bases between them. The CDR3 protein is CASSLTQGMSGNTIYF. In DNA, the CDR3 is TGTGCCAGCAGCTTGACCCAGGGGATGAGTGGAAACACCATATATTTT. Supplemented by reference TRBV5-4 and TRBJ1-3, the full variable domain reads ETGVTQSPTHLIKTRGQQVTLRCSSQSGHNTVSWYQQALGQGPQFIFQYYREEENGRGNFPPRFSGLQFPNYSSELNVNALELDDSALYLCASSLTQGMSGNTIYFGEGSWLTVV.

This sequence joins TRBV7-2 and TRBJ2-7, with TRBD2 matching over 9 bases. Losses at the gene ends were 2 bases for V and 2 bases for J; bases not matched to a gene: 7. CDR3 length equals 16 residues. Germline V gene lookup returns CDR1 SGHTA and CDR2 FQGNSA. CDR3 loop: CASSLLTSGPPYEQYF. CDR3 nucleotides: TGTGCCAGCAGCTTACTCACTAGCGGGCCCCCCTACGAGCAGTACTTC.

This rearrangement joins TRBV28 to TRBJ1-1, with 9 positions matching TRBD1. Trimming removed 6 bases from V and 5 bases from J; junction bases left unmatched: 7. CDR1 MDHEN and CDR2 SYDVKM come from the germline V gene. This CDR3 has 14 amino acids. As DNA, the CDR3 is TGTGCCAGCAGGAGAGGGGACAGGGTGACTGAAGCTTTCTTT. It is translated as CASRRGDRVTEAFF.

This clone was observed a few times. CDR3: CASSYFGGMNTEAFF. The CDR3 DNA sequence: TGTGCCAGCAGTTACTTTGGAGGCATGAACACTGAAGCTTTCTTT. V usage is TRBV6-5 and J usage is TRBJ1-1; D is uncertain. The germline gives CDR1 MNHEY, CDR2 SVGAGI. The CDR3 length is 15 residues. V lost 1 base and J 0 bases, leaving 9 bases between the germline ends.

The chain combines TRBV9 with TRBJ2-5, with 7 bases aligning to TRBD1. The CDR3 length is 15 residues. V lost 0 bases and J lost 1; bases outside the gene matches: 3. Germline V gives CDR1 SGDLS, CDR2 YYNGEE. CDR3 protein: CASSVVGGLQETQYF. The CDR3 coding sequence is TGTGCCAGCAGCGTAGTAGGGGGCCTCCAAGAGACCCAGTACTTC.

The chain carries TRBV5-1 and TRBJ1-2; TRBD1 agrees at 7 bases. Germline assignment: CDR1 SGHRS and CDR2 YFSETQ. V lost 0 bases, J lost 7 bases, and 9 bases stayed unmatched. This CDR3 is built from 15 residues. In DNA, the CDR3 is TGCGCCAGCAGCTTGGACTGGGACAGAGATGTTGGCTACACCTTC. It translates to CASSLDWDRDVGYTF.

For the CDR3, the DNA is TGTGCCAGCAGTTGGGGCCAAAAGCTGTTTTTT. Amino acids: CASSWGQKLFF. The V and J genes are TRBV28 and TRBJ2-2; tentatively, D is TRBD1 (5 bases). Germline V gene lookup returns CDR1 MDHEN and CDR2 SYDVKM. V lost 4 bases to trimming and J lost 12 bases, with 9 bases between them. This CDR3 is 11 amino acids long. The entire variable domain, with the rest obtained from reference TRBV28 and TRBJ2-2, is as follows: DVKVTQSSRYLVKRTGEKVFLECVQDMDHENMFWYRQDPGLGLRLIYFSYDVKMKEKGDIPEGYSVSREKKERFSLILESASTNQTSMYLCASSWGQKLFFGEGSRLTVL.

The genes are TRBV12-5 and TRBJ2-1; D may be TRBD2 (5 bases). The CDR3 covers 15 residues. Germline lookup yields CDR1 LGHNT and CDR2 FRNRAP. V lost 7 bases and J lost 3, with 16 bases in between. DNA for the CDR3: TGTGCTAGTGCCCCAGGACTTACGGGCTACAATGAGCAGTTCTTC. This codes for CASAPGLTGYNEQFF.

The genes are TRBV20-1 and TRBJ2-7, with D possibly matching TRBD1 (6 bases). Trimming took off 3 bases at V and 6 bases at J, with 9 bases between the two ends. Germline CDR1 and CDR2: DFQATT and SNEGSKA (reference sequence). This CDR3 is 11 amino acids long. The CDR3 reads CSARRGGEQYF. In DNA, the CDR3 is TGCAGTGCTAGGAGAGGGGGCGAGCAGTACTTC.

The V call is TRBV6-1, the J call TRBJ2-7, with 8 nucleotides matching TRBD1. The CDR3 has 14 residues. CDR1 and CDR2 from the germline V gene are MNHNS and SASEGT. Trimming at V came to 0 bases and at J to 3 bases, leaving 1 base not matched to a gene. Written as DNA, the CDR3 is TGTGCCAGCAGTGAAGCTGGACAGGGCTACGAGCAGTACTTC. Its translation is CASSEAGQGYEQYF.

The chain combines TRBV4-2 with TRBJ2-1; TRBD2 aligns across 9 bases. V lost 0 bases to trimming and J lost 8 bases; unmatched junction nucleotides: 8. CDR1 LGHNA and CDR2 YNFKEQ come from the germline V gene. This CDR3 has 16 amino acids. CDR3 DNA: TGTGCCAGCAGCCAAGAACCGGCGGGAGGGGGGTATGAGCAGTTCTTC. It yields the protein CASSQEPAGGGYEQFF.

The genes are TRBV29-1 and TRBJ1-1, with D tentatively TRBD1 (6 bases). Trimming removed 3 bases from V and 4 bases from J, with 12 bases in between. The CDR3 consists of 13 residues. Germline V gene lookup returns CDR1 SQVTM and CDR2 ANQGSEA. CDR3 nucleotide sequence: TGCAGCGTTGAGCTAGGGGGTGGCACTGAAGCTTTCTTT. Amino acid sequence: CSVELGGGTEAFF.

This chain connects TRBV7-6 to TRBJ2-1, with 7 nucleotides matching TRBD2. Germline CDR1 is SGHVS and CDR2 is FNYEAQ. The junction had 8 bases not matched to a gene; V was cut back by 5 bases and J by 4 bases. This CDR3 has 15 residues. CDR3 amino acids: CASSPEGGVYNEQFF. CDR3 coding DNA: TGTGCCAGCAGCCCGGAGGGAGGGGTATACAATGAGCAGTTCTTC.

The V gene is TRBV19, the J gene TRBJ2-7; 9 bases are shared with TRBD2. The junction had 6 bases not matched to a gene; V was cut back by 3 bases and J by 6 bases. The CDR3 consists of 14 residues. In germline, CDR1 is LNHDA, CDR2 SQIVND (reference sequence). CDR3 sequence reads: CASSIALAGFEQYF. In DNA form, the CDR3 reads TGTGCCAGTAGTATTGCGCTAGCGGGATTCGAGCAGTACTTC.

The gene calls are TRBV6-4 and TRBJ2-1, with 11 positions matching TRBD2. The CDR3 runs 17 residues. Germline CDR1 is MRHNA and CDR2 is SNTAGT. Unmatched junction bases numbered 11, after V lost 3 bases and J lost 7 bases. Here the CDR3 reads CASSEALAGEGGNEQFF. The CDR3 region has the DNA TGTGCCAGCAGTGAAGCACTAGCGGGAGAGGGGGGGAATGAGCAGTTCTTC.

The CDR3: CATRQGASTDTQYF. The CDR3 nucleotides read TGTGCCACCCGACAGGGGGCGTCCACAGATACGCAGTATTTT. The chain couples TRBV7-2 to TRBJ2-3; 10 bases map to TRBD1. Germline V gene sequence: CDR1 SGHTA, CDR2 FQGNSA. The junction had 6 bases not matched to a gene; V was cut back by 10 bases and J by 2 bases. The CDR3 sequence is 14 residues long.

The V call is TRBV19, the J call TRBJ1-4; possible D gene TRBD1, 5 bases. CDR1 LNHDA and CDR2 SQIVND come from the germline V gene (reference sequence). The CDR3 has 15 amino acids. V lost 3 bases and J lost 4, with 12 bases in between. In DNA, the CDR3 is TGTGCCAGTAGTATCCCAGGGCTTGATAATGAAAAACTGTTTTTT. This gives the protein CASSIPGLDNEKLFF.